The clone carrying this T cell receptor (beta chain) is labeled large (0.1 to 1%). Trimming removed 4 bases from V and 6 bases from J, with 17 bases in between. CDR3 length: 15 residues. The germline gives CDR1 SGDLS, CDR2 YYNGEE. This sample was included in a study of T cells in localized non-small cell lung cancer. It was adjacent lung free of atypia that was taken, at least 2 cm from the tumor margin. The data were produced by immunoSEQ multiplex PCR, yet TCRdb's version contains in-frame clones alone and is incomplete. The table shows 1,500 to 2,500 clones, with around a quarter occurring only once.

This clonotype was sampled from a female donor aged 60 or older with stage III squamous cell lung carcinoma. This material consisted of normal lung tissue next to the tumor, taken before any cancer treatment. V and J are TRBV9 and TRBJ2-1, with D unclear. The CDR3 sequence is CASSPGPVTPNEQFF. The CDR3 coding sequence is TGTGCCAGCAGCCCCGGACCCGTAACTCCCAATGAGCAGTTCTTC.